This passage covers 23 T cell receptor beta chains from one sample sequenced in a study of type 1 regulatory T cells. From the reads, TCRdb called clonotypes with MiXCR, one entry per CDR3 protein. The table includes 60,000 to 70,000 distinct CDR3 sequences, around 60% detected once. Antigen specificity for these receptors is unknown. What was sequenced was cultured T cells, either the whole culture or a sorted T cell fraction (not recorded which). The sample's subset: Tr1-enriched cell product generated in vitro against host alloantigens. The origin of the receptors is a human donor in good health.

The rearrangement uses TRBV25-1 and TRBJ2-2, with 9 bases matching TRBD1. Germline loops: CDR1 MGHDK, CDR2 SYGVNS. The CDR3 contains 13 residues. V lost 6 bases to trimming and J lost 6 bases; unmatched junction nucleotides: 2. CDR3 amino acids: CASRDRGPGELFF. The CDR3, as DNA: TGTGCCAGCAGGGACAGGGGTCCCGGGGAGCTGTTTTTT.

This clonotype has just a few counts. The chain has TRBV18 and TRBJ2-6; 9 positions match TRBD2. Trimming cost V 6 bases and J 3 bases; bases outside gene matches: 9. Germline V gene sequence: CDR1 KGHSH, CDR2 LQKENI. This CDR3 is 17 amino acids long. The CDR3 sequence is CASSPQRTSDGANVLTF. CDR3 coding DNA: TGTGCCAGCTCCCCTCAGCGGACTAGCGATGGGGCCAACGTCCTGACTTTC. Full variable domain (missing parts from reference TRBV18 and TRBJ2-6): NAGVMQNPRHLVRRRGQEARLRCSPMKGHSHVYWYRQLPEEGLKFMVYLQKENIIDESGMPKERFSAEFPKEGPSILRIQQVVRGDSAAYFCASSPQRTSDGANVLTFGAGSRLTVL.

The chain uses TRBV20-1 and TRBJ2-5, with D possibly matching TRBD2 (6 bases). Germline V gene data show CDR1 as DFQATT and CDR2 as SNEGSKA (reference sequence). The CDR3 extends over 14 amino acids. Trimming stripped 7 bases from V and 5 bases from J, with 20 bases between. CDR3 DNA sequence: TGCAGTGGGGTCCTTGCGGGAACGAGGGAGACCCAGTACTTC. Translated: CSGVLAGTRETQYF.

This clonotype was recorded a few times. The CDR3 loop reads CSAPGTSGRAGETQYF. Here the CDR3 DNA reads TGCAGTGCTCCGGGGACTAGCGGGAGGGCCGGGGAGACCCAGTACTTC. V usage is TRBV20-1 and J usage is TRBJ2-5; 16 bases are a match to TRBD2. Looked up from germline, CDR1 is DFQATT and CDR2 is SNEGSKA (reference sequence). This CDR3 has 16 amino acids. With V trimmed by 5 bases and J by 5 bases, 8 bases remained unmatched.

This clonotype has a handful of counts. The chain has TRBV3-1 and TRBJ1-4, with unresolved D. Germline assignment: CDR1 LGHDT and CDR2 YNNKEL (reference sequence). CDR3 length: 15 residues. With 1 base removed from V and 7 bases from J, the gap between germline ends came to 13 bases. CDR3 nucleotides: TGTGCCAGCAGCCAAGCGGACCTTTTGCGTGAAAAACTGTTTTTT. Residues: CASSQADLLREKLFF.

The V call is TRBV27, the J call TRBJ2-1, with D maybe TRBD1 (5 bases). The CDR3 totals 14 residues. CDR1 is MNHEY and CDR2 is SMNVEV in the germline V gene (reference sequence). V shed 5 bases and J shed 8 bases, with 16 bases lying between them. The CDR3 reads CASSDSPVRHEQFF. In nucleotides, the CDR3 is TGTGCCAGCAGTGACAGCCCAGTCCGGCATGAGCAGTTCTTC.

This chain joins TRBV5-1 and TRBJ2-3; TRBD2 matches 9 bases. Germline V CDR1 and CDR2: SGHRS, YFSETQ. V lost 2 bases to trimming and J lost 2 bases; unmatched junction nucleotides: 6. The CDR3 has 16 residues. CDR3 sequence reads: CASSLYGGRATDTQYF. The CDR3 nucleotides are TGCGCCAGCAGCTTATATGGCGGGAGGGCCACAGATACGCAGTATTTT.

The chain uses TRBV29-1 and TRBJ2-1, with 9 positions matching TRBD2. The CDR3 length is 14 residues. The trim removed 5 bases at V and 4 bases at J, leaving 6 bases unmatched. Germline V gene data show CDR1 as SQVTM and CDR2 as ANQGSEA. CDR3 region: CSVRTSELYNEQFF. The CDR3 DNA reads TGCAGCGTTCGGACTAGCGAACTTTACAATGAGCAGTTCTTC.

The chain carries TRBV20-1 and TRBJ1-1; D is unclear. Germline V lookup: CDR1 DFQATT, CDR2 SNEGSKA (reference sequence). The CDR3 covers 13 residues. Trimming left V 0 bases short and J 4 bases short, with 9 bases between. The CDR3 is CSARDPGSTEAFF. DNA of the CDR3: TGCAGTGCTAGAGATCCGGGATCCACTGAAGCTTTCTTT.

This chain connects TRBV5-1 to TRBJ1-5; 8 bases match TRBD1. V trimming: 6 bases; J trimming: 7 bases; junction bases outside the gene matches: 24. CDR3 length: 19 amino acids. CDR1 is SGHRS, CDR2 YFSETQ, per germline. CDR3 nucleotide sequence: TGCGCCAGCATTGGCTGGACAGGGATCTTCCTCCACATAGGGCAGCCCCAGCATTTT. Protein: CASIGWTGIFLHIGQPQHF.

The rearrangement uses TRBV6-1 and TRBJ2-4; D ambiguous. The CDR3 contains 19 residues. The V end lost 4 bases, the J end lost 3 bases, and 25 bases lay between the germline ends. Per the germline V gene, CDR1 is MNHNS and CDR2 is SASEGT. As DNA, the CDR3 is TGTGCCAGCAGTGGGGGAACGGCCCGTCTGGTGTTTGTCAAAAACATTCAGTACTTC. Translating it yields CASSGGTARLVFVKNIQYF.

This chain uses TRBV6-2 or TRBV6-3 with TRBJ2-1; 10 nucleotides line up with TRBD2. The germline gives CDR1 MNHEY, CDR2 SVGEGT. CDR3 length: 15 residues. The ends lost 8 bases at V and 9 bases at J; junction bases unmatched: 13. CDR3 region: CASATASGSLGEQFF. The CDR3 DNA is TGTGCCAGCGCAACTGCTAGCGGGAGTTTGGGTGAGCAGTTCTTC.

The sample holds a few counts of this clonotype. The chain employs TRBV20-1 and TRBJ2-7, with D perhaps TRBD2 (6 bases). Germline V gene lookup returns CDR1 DFQATT and CDR2 SNEGSKA (reference sequence). Deletions cut 5 bases from V and 4 bases from J, with 18 bases between. The CDR3 is made up of 14 amino acids. The CDR3 DNA follows: TGCAGTGCTGCTCCGGAGGGCCTCATTTACGAGCAGTACTTC. Amino acids: CSAAPEGLIYEQYF.

The CDR3 DNA reads as TGCAGTGTCCCCATGGCAACCTATGGCTACACCTTC. Translated, it gives CSVPMATYGYTF. The chain carries TRBV20-1 and TRBJ1-2; D ambiguous. V gave up 7 bases and J gave up 4 bases, with 13 bases separating them. CDR1 DFQATT and CDR2 SNEGSKA come from the germline V gene (reference sequence). The CDR3 spans 12 residues.

The CDR3 DNA reads as TGTGCCAGCAGTTACCGTGCGGGAGCGGGCGAGCAGTACTTC. It encodes CASSYRAGAGEQYF. The chain has TRBV6-5 and TRBJ2-7; 7 bases are shared with TRBD2. CDR3 size: 14 residues. Germline assignment: CDR1 MNHEY and CDR2 SVGAGI. V shed 2 bases, J shed 6 bases, and the junction held 7 bases outside the gene matches.

This clonotype was found a few times. The chain links TRBV7-2 to TRBJ2-7, with 9 bases fitting TRBD1. The length of the CDR3 is 15 residues. Germline assignment: CDR1 SGHTA and CDR2 FQGNSA. V was pared by 5 bases and J by 7 bases, with 12 bases of the junction left unmatched. The CDR3 nucleotides read TGTGCCAGCAGCGCGGGACAGGGATCTAGGTGGGAGCAGTACTTC. Amino acid sequence: CASSAGQGSRWEQYF.

Worth noting for this clonotype: Mismatch with germline at one junction end may stem from a read error. The rearrangement uses TRBV5-1 and TRBJ2-7; D may match TRBD1 or TRBD2 (5 bases each). Germline assignment: CDR1 SGHRS and CDR2 YFSETQ. The CDR3 is made up of 14 amino acids. CDR3 loop: CASSLAGLGESYDF. CDR3 coding DNA: TGCGCCAGCAGCTTGGCCGGACTGGGGGAAAGTTACGACTTC.

This clonotype was counted ten times or more. This sequence joins TRBV27 and TRBJ1-5; D possibly corresponds to TRBD1 (5 bases). Germline loops: CDR1 MNHEY, CDR2 SMNVEV (reference sequence). This CDR3 has 15 amino acids. The V end was cut by 2 bases, the J end by 4 bases, with 12 bases between. The CDR3 DNA reads as TGTGCCAGCAGTTTACTGGGGGGGGGGAATCAGCCCCAGCATTTT. It translates to CASSLLGGGNQPQHF.

This clonotype has at least ten counts. The V gene is TRBV6-2 or TRBV6-3, the J gene TRBJ2-1; TRBD1 is a possible D gene (5 bases). Deletions cut 7 bases from V and 5 bases from J, with 12 bases between. Looked up from germline, CDR1 is MNHEY and CDR2 is SVGEGT. The CDR3 is 13 residues long. CDR3 region: CASMNRLHNEQFF. The CDR3 bases are TGTGCCAGCATGAACAGGCTCCACAATGAGCAGTTCTTC.

The V call is TRBV18, the J call TRBJ2-3; possible D gene TRBD2, 5 bases. This CDR3 has 16 residues. V lost 3 bases and J lost 0, with 13 bases in between. In germline, CDR1 is KGHSH, CDR2 LQKENI. The CDR3 here is CASSPGASSSTDTQYF. As DNA, the CDR3 is TGTGCCAGCTCACCGGGAGCGAGTAGTAGCACAGATACGCAGTATTTT. The full variable domain, completed using reference TRBV18 and TRBJ2-3, is NAGVMQNPRHLVRRRGQEARLRCSPMKGHSHVYWYRQLPEEGLKFMVYLQKENIIDESGMPKERFSAEFPKEGPSILRIQQVVRGDSAAYFCASSPGASSSTDTQYFGPGTRLTVL.

The V gene is TRBV7-2, the J gene TRBJ2-7; TRBD2 agrees at 10 bases. The V segment lost 8 bases and the J segment 7 bases; nucleotides outside the gene matches: 17. The CDR3 runs 16 residues. Germline-derived CDR1 and CDR2 are SGHTA and FQGNSA. The DNA of the CDR3 is TGTGCCAGCGAGAACGGGGGGCTAGCGGGAGCGGGGGAGCAGTACTTC. This translates into CASENGGLAGAGEQYF.

The V call is TRBV29-1, the J call TRBJ2-3; 8 bases are shared with TRBD2. V lost 5 bases to trimming and J lost 4 bases; unmatched junction nucleotides: 2. The CDR3 length is 12 residues. Germline CDR1 and CDR2: SQVTM and ANQGSEA. The CDR3 region is CSVRSGADTQYF. CDR3 nucleotides: TGCAGCGTTCGTAGCGGGGCAGATACGCAGTATTTT.

This clonotype was picked up a small number of times. The rearrangement links TRBV6-5 to TRBJ2-7; unclear D gene. The CDR3 loop spans 15 amino acids. The V gene lost 4 bases and the J gene lost 4 bases, with 17 bases spanning the gap. The germline V gene has CDR1 MNHEY and CDR2 SVGAGI. CDR3: CASSSPSTAKYEQYF. The CDR3 bases are TGTGCCAGCAGTTCTCCTTCGACGGCAAAGTACGAGCAGTACTTC.